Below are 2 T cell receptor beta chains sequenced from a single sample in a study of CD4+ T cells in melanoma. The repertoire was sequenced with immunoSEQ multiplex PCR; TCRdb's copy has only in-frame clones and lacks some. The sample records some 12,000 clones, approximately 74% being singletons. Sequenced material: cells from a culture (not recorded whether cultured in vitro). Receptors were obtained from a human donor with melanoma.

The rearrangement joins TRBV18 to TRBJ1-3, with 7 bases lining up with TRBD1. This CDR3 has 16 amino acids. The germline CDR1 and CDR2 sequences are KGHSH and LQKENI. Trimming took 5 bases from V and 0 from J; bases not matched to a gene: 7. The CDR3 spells CASSMTGPSSGNTIYF. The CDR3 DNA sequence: TGTGCCAGCTCAATGACAGGGCCAAGCTCTGGAAACACCATATATTTT.

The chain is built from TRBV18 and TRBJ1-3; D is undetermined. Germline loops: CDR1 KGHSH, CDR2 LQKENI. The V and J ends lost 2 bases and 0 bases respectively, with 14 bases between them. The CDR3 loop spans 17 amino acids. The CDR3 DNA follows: TGTGCCAGCTCACCAGTCGTGACGTTAAGCTCTGGAAACACCATATATTTT. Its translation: CASSPVVTLSSGNTIYF. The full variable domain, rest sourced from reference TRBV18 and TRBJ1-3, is NAGVMQNPRHLVRRRGQEARLRCSPMKGHSHVYWYRQLPEEGLKFMVYLQKENIIDESGMPKERFSAEFPKEGPSILRIQQVVRGDSAAYFCASSPVVTLSSGNTIYFGEGSWLTVV.